A selection of T cell receptor beta chains follows, all from one sample in a study of CD8+CD57+ T cells in acquired aplastic anemia. Each CDR3 protein gets one entry after TCRdb re-called the reads with MiXCR. The sample yields about 130,000 distinct CDR3 sequences, around 46% seen once. The specimen sequenced was sorted CD4+, CD8+, or CD8+CD57+ T cells (not recorded which) from PBMCs. The receptors come from a human donor in good health, serving as a control. CDR3s include the opening cysteine and the closing phenylalanine or tryptophan. The D gene is left open where the match is weak. Clone size is shown for a subset of rows, as once, few, many or a class of expanded clone.

J: TRBJ2-5; V: TRBV11-3; D: TRBD1; size: .; DNA: TGTGCCAGCAGCCCTGGACAGGGGCAAGGGACCCAGTACTTC; CDR3: CASSPGQGQGTQYF
J: TRBJ1-1; V: TRBV25-1; D: TRBD1; size: .; DNA: TGTGCCAGCAGTGACCACAGGGACAGTTACACTGAAGCTTTCTTT; CDR3: CASSDHRDSYTEAFF
J: TRBJ2-7; V: TRBV5-1; D: .; size: many; DNA: TGCGCCAGCAGGCCAGATAACATGAGGGTCTACGAGCAGTACTTC; CDR3: CASRPDNMRVYEQYF
J: TRBJ2-7; V: TRBV29-1; D: TRBD1; size: .; DNA: TGCAGCGTTGCTACAGGGGCCTACGAGCAGTACTTC; CDR3: CSVATGAYEQYF
J: TRBJ1-6; V: TRBV7-3; D: .; size: .; DNA: TGTGCCAGCAGCTTAAGCTTTAATCGGCGGGCAGGGGCGGATTCACCCCTCCACTTT; CDR3: CASSLSFNRRAGADSPLHF
J: TRBJ2-7; V: TRBV6-2/TRBV6-3; D: .; size: many; DNA: TGTGCCAGCAGCCCGCCGTCAAGGTTCATCGACGAGCAGTACTTC; CDR3: CASSPPSRFIDEQYF
J: TRBJ2-5; V: TRBV7-8; D: TRBD2; size: few; DNA: TGTGCCAGCAGCCCAGCAACTAGCGGGGAAGGAGAGACCCAGTACTTC; CDR3: CASSPATSGEGETQYF
J: TRBJ1-5; V: TRBV12-3/TRBV12-4; D: .; size: .; DNA: TGTGCCAGCAGTTTTGTTTTGGGGTCGGGCAATCAGTCCCAGCATTTT; CDR3: CASSFVLGSGNQSQHF
J: TRBJ1-1; V: TRBV2; D: TRBD1; size: many; DNA: TGTGCCAGCAGTGGCAACCCTGGGACAGCGAACACTGAAGCTTTCTTT; CDR3: CASSGNPGTANTEAFF
J: TRBJ2-5; V: TRBV29-1; D: .; size: .; DNA: TGCGGCGTTGGTGGGGGTAGCTGGGTGGAAGAGACCCAGTACTTC; CDR3: CGVGGGSWVEETQYF
J: TRBJ1-6; V: TRBV2; D: TRBD1; size: .; DNA: TGTGCCAGCAGCCAAGAGGGGGGACAGGGGGTGACTTCACCCCTCCACTTT; CDR3: CASSQEGGQGVTSPLHF